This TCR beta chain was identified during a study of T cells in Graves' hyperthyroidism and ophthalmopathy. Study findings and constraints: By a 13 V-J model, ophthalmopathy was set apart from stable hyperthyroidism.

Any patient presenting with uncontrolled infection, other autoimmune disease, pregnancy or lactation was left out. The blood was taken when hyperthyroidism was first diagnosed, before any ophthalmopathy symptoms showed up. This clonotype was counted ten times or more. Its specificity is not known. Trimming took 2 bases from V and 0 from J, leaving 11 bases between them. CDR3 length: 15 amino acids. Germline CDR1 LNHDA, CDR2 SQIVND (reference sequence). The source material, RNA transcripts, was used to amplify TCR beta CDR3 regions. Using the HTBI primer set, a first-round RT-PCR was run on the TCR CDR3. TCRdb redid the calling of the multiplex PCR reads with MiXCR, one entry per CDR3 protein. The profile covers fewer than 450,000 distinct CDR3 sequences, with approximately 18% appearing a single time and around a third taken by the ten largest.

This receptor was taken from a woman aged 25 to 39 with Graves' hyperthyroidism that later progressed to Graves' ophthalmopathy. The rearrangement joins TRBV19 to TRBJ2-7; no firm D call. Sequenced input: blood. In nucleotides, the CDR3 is TGTGCCAGTAGTATATCCGCCGAGAGCTCCTACGAGCAGTACTTC. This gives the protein CASSISAESSYEQYF.